Shown below are 29 T cell receptor beta chains from a single sample sequenced in a study of blood T cells in healthy people across ages. Sample-barcoded 5' priming and a J-beta primer mix drove a second PCR of about 6 to 12 cycles. TCRdb re-called the 5' RACE reads through MiXCR, storing one row per CDR3 protein. The table includes about 1.4 million distinct CDR3 sequences, roughly 60% detected once. Sequencing was carried out using blood. Receptor source: a man aged 18-30 years in good health.

In this sample, this clonotype turned up once. The chain joins TRBV20-1 to TRBJ2-1, with TRBD2 matching over 12 bases. Germline-derived CDR1 and CDR2 are DFQATT and SNEGSKA (reference sequence). CDR3 length: 17 residues. V trimming: 5 bases; J trimming: 4 bases; junction bases outside the gene matches: 12. The CDR3 sequence: CSAEDRTSGAQYNEQFF. The CDR3 DNA is TGCAGTGCTGAGGATCGGACTAGCGGGGCCCAATACAATGAGCAGTTCTTC.

The chain has TRBV4-1 and TRBJ2-2; possible D gene TRBD2, 6 bases. Looked up from germline, CDR1 is MGHRA and CDR2 is YSYEKL. The CDR3 consists of 14 residues. Trimming pared 1 base from V and 7 bases from J, leaving 10 bases between. The CDR3, as DNA: TGCGCCAGCAGCCAAGGACTAGTCGGCGGGGAGCTGTTTTTT. This gives the protein CASSQGLVGGELFF.

The chain couples TRBV27 to TRBJ2-3; D may be TRBD1 (7 bases). V was pared by 5 bases and J by 0 bases, with 12 bases between. This CDR3 is 15 amino acids long. Germline assignment: CDR1 MNHEY and CDR2 SMNVEV (reference sequence). The DNA of the CDR3 is TGTGCCAGCAGTGCGGGACAGTCTAGCACAGATACGCAGTATTTT. Amino acids: CASSAGQSSTDTQYF.

This chain joins TRBV20-1 and TRBJ1-6; the D gene is possibly TRBD1 (5 bases). Germline CDR1 DFQATT, CDR2 SNEGSKA (reference sequence). The CDR3 has 16 residues. Deletions cut 5 bases from V and 3 bases from J, with 17 bases between. The chain's CDR3 is CSALGPGSSYNSPLHF. CDR3 coding DNA: TGCAGTGCTTTGGGGCCAGGGAGTAGCTATAATTCACCCCTCCACTTT.

In the case of this clonotype: It is likely a read error, because the conserved phenylalanine at the end of the CDR3 is missing. This chain uses TRBV5-1 with TRBJ1-1, with D possibly TRBD1 on 5 matching bases. V was pared by 4 bases and J by 3 bases, with 16 bases between. The CDR3 loop spans 15 amino acids. The germline V gene encodes CDR1 SGHRS and CDR2 YFSETQ. The CDR3, as DNA: TGCGCCAGCAGCCCCTTAGAGGGGTACGACACTGAAGCTTTCGTT. Translated, it gives CASSPLEGYDTEAFV.

The chain links TRBV29-1 to TRBJ2-1; D is unclear. Germline CDR1 reads SQVTM; CDR2 reads ANQGSEA. V was shortened by 6 bases and J by 5 bases, with 20 bases between the two germline ends. The CDR3 totals 15 residues. CDR3 amino acids: CSVKESVGFNNEQFF. CDR3 in DNA: TGCAGCGTCAAAGAATCCGTTGGGTTCAACAATGAGCAGTTCTTC.

The chain employs TRBV29-1 and TRBJ2-1, with TRBD2 matching over 14 bases. Trimming took 3 bases from V and 5 from J; bases not matched to a gene: 9. CDR3 length: 17 residues. CDR1 is SQVTM and CDR2 is ANQGSEA in the germline V gene. The CDR3 coding sequence is TGCAGCGTTGATGGACTAGCGGGGGGTCGCGGTAACAATGAGCAGTTCTTC. Protein sequence: CSVDGLAGGRGNNEQFF.

This sequence joins TRBV20-1 and TRBJ2-4; TRBD2 matches 7 bases. The J call may be mistaken, given a closer DNA end match to TRBJ2-5. CDR3 length equals 16 residues. The germline V gene encodes CDR1 DFQATT and CDR2 SNEGSKA (reference sequence). The CDR3 spells CSASPHVGRGMETQYF. In DNA, the CDR3 is TGCAGTGCTAGCCCCCATGTGGGGAGGGGCATGGAGACCCAGTACTTC.

The chain is built from TRBV29-1 and TRBJ2-1; D is possibly TRBD2 (5 bases). Deletions cut 2 bases from V and 4 bases from J, with 12 bases between. The CDR3 loop spans 14 amino acids. CDR1 is SQVTM and CDR2 is ANQGSEA in the germline V gene. The CDR3 coding sequence is TGCAGCGTTGAACCCGGGGAACAATACAATGAGCAGTTCTTC. Translated, it gives CSVEPGEQYNEQFF.

V gene TRBV4-1 combines with J gene TRBJ2-7, with 8 bases matching TRBD2. CDR3 length: 19 amino acids. V lost 0 bases, J lost 7 bases, and 20 bases stayed unmatched. CDR1 is MGHRA and CDR2 is YSYEKL in the germline V gene. As DNA, the CDR3 is TGCGCCAGCAGCCAAGATTCGGGAGCGGGAGTCTCGAGATACAATGAGCAGTACTTC. Translating it yields CASSQDSGAGVSRYNEQYF.

The chain combines TRBV6-5 with TRBJ2-4; D might be TRBD2 (6 bases). The J call is uncertain, as TRBJ2-5 better fits the DNA end. Germline CDR1 reads MNHEY; CDR2 reads SVGAGI. This CDR3 has 19 amino acids. The CDR3 DNA sequence: TGTGCCAGCAGTTACTCGGGTTTAGTAGCGCGGGGTCCCCAAGAGACCCAGTACTTC. Protein: CASSYSGLVARGPQETQYF.

In nucleotides, the CDR3 is TGTGCCACCTCCCCCCATAAGGGACAGGGGGCGGGTGAGCAGTTCTTC. Translated, it gives CATSPHKGQGAGEQFF. The chain has TRBV6-6 and TRBJ2-1, with 12 bases identical to TRBD1. With V trimmed by 10 bases and J by 9 bases, 16 bases remained unmatched. The germline CDR1 and CDR2 sequences are MNHNY and SVGAGI (reference sequence). This CDR3 has 16 amino acids.

This clonotype came up once. This sequence joins TRBV20-1 and TRBJ2-7; no reliable D call. The germline gives CDR1 DFQATT, CDR2 SNEGSKA (reference sequence). Trimming took 3 bases from V and 0 from J, leaving 12 bases between them. The CDR3 is 14 residues long. The CDR3 DNA reads as TGCAGTGCTAGCGACTTCCTGAGCTCCTACGAGCAGTACTTC. Encoded protein: CSASDFLSSYEQYF.

The chain joins TRBV5-1 to TRBJ2-2; D possibly matches TRBD1 or TRBD2 (6 bases each). Germline V gene sequence: CDR1 SGHRS, CDR2 YFSETQ. This CDR3 has 14 amino acids. V gave up 5 bases and J gave up 2 bases, with 10 bases separating them. The CDR3 coding sequence is TGCGCCAGCAGGCAGGGGACTAACACCGGGGAGCTGTTTTTT. This translates into CASRQGTNTGELFF.

The V and J genes are TRBV29-1 and TRBJ2-5; TRBD1 is a possible D gene (5 bases). The DNA end favors TRBJ2-7, so the J call may be wrong. Germline-derived CDR1 and CDR2 are SQVTM and ANQGSEA. The CDR3 runs 11 residues. CDR3 loop: CSSTAGLEQYF. The CDR3, as DNA: TGCAGCTCCACCGCAGGGCTCGAGCAGTACTTC.

In this sample, this clonotype turned up a few times. The rearrangement links TRBV7-2 to TRBJ2-3; TRBD2 aligns across 10 bases. Germline-derived CDR1 and CDR2 are SGHTA and FQGNSA. V lost 7 bases, J lost 10 bases, and 17 bases stayed unmatched. The CDR3 sequence is 16 residues long. CDR3 amino acids: CASTPSRGLAGVSQYF. The CDR3 coding sequence is TGTGCCAGCACCCCTTCAAGAGGGCTAGCGGGAGTGTCGCAGTATTTT.

V usage is TRBV25-1 and J usage is TRBJ1-6; D call uncertain. Trimming removed 2 bases from V and 9 bases from J, with 11 bases in between. The CDR3 covers 14 residues. CDR1 MGHDK and CDR2 SYGVNS come from the germline V gene. The CDR3 loop reads CASSETGGGSPLHF. The CDR3 bases are TGTGCCAGCAGTGAAACGGGAGGTGGTTCACCCCTCCACTTT.

The gene calls are TRBV7-2 and TRBJ2-3; 7 positions match TRBD1. Germline CDR1 SGHTA, CDR2 FQGNSA. J lost 0 bases, V lost 2 bases, and 14 bases had no gene match. The CDR3 totals 19 residues. CDR3 amino acids: CASSLSRGPSTYSTDTQYF. The CDR3 nucleotides are TGTGCCAGCAGCTTAAGTAGGGGGCCTTCAACCTACAGCACAGATACGCAGTATTTT.

This clonotype turned up a few times. DNA of the CDR3: TGTGCCAGCTCCGGGACTAGCGGGTATGAGCAGTTCTTC. This sequence encodes CASSGTSGYEQFF. The chain links TRBV12-3 or TRBV12-4 to TRBJ2-1, with TRBD2 identical over 12 bases. The CDR3 contains 13 residues. Trimming cost V 8 bases and J 8 bases; bases outside gene matches: 4.

J is TRBJ2-3 and V is TRBV5-1; D is unclear. This CDR3 contains 17 residues. The germline V gene encodes CDR1 SGHRS and CDR2 YFSETQ. V was trimmed by 5 bases and J by 10 bases, leaving 29 bases between them. The CDR3 nucleotides read TGCGCCAGCAGGAGTAGGTTACAATGTCACAGATACGAACCGCAGTATTTT. This sequence encodes CASRSRLQCHRYEPQYF.

This clonotype appeared a few times. The CDR3 region is CASSFGEDEQYF. CDR3 DNA sequence: TGTGCCAGCAGTTTCGGGGAAGACGAGCAGTACTTC. The chain combines TRBV12-3 or TRBV12-4 with TRBJ2-7; possibly TRBD2 for D (5 bases). The CDR3 is made up of 12 amino acids. V was shortened by 3 bases and J by 5 bases, with 8 bases between the two germline ends.

This sequence joins TRBV30 and TRBJ2-1, with D hard to call. There are 11 residues in the CDR3. The V and J ends lost 2 bases and 9 bases respectively, with 8 bases between them. The germline gives CDR1 GTSNPN, CDR2 SVGIG (reference sequence). The CDR3 DNA reads TGTGCCTGGAGTTTACCAAGTGAGCAGTTCTTC. Protein sequence: CAWSLPSEQFF. Full variable domain (rest looked up from reference TRBV30 and TRBJ2-1): SQTIHQWPATLVQPVGSPLSLECTVEGTSNPNLYWYRQAAGRGLQLLFYSVGIGQISSEVPQNLSASRPQDRQFILSSKKLLLSDSGFYLCAWSLPSEQFFGPGTRLTVL.

This clonotype was recorded once. The chain recombines TRBV6-2 or TRBV6-3 with TRBJ1-5; D might be TRBD1 (6 bases). Germline CDR1 MNHEY, CDR2 SVGEGT. Deletions cut 4 bases from V and 6 bases from J, with 13 bases between. This CDR3 comprises 14 residues. The CDR3 DNA is TGTGCCAGCAGTTCCAACAGGGATTCTCAGCCCCAGCATTTT. Translating it yields CASSSNRDSQPQHF.

This clonotype was observed a handful of times. This chain uses TRBV29-1 with TRBJ2-1; TRBD2 aligns across 9 bases. V dropped 0 bases and J dropped 6; count of bases not matched to a gene: 9. Germline V lookup: CDR1 SQVTM, CDR2 ANQGSEA. The CDR3 is 16 residues long. The chain's CDR3 is CSVEEGGSGRANEQFF. CDR3 nucleotide sequence: TGCAGCGTTGAAGAAGGTGGTAGCGGGAGAGCCAATGAGCAGTTCTTC.

Regarding this clonotype: The germline gene is not matched at one end of the junction; a read error may be the cause. This chain links TRBV29-1 with TRBJ2-6; D may be TRBD1 (5 bases). The germline V gene encodes CDR1 SQVTM and CDR2 ANQGSEA. The CDR3 has 14 amino acids. The CDR3 is CSVDRVTGAHVLTF. The CDR3 DNA reads TGCAGCGTTGACAGGGTGACTGGGGCCCACGTCCTGACTTTC.

This clonotype was seen more than once but under ten times. The gene calls are TRBV27 and TRBJ1-2, with 8 bases matching TRBD1. In germline, CDR1 is MNHEY, CDR2 SMNVEV (reference sequence). This CDR3 has 18 residues. The ends lost 5 bases at V and 3 bases at J; junction bases unmatched: 17. The CDR3 region has the DNA TGTGCCAGCAGTCCCCTAACTTGGACAGGGACCCCCTACTATGGCTACACCTTC. Translating gives CASSPLTWTGTPYYGYTF.

Only a few counts were recorded for this clonotype. The V gene is TRBV15, the J gene TRBJ2-1; no definite D call. The CDR3 totals 12 residues. Germline V gene lookup returns CDR1 LNHNV and CDR2 YYDKDF (reference sequence). Trimming stripped 3 bases from V and 8 bases from J, with 8 bases between. The CDR3 coding sequence is TGTGCCACCAGCAGGCTGTGGGATGAGCAGTTCTTC. Translation: CATSRLWDEQFF.

This clonotype was seen only a few times. The CDR3 here is CSASVSSSYEQYF. In DNA form, the CDR3 reads TGCAGTGCTAGCGTCAGCAGCTCCTACGAGCAGTACTTC. The rearrangement uses TRBV20-1 and TRBJ2-7; D uncertain. With 3 bases removed from V and 0 bases from J, the gap between germline ends came to 9 bases. Germline CDR1 reads DFQATT; CDR2 reads SNEGSKA (reference sequence). The CDR3 extends over 13 amino acids.

The genes are TRBV6-6 and TRBJ2-3; D tentatively fits TRBD1 or TRBD2 (5 bases each). V lost 4 bases, J lost 11 bases, and 16 bases lay in between. Germline V gene sequence: CDR1 MNHNY, CDR2 SVGAGI (reference sequence). The CDR3 covers 13 residues. The CDR3 sequence is CASSSGTEGWQYF. CDR3 coding DNA: TGTGCCAGCAGTTCGGGGACGGAAGGCTGGCAGTATTTT.